These 26 T cell receptor beta chains were sequenced from one sample in a study of graft-versus-host responses after intestinal transplantation. Clones were read by immunoSEQ multiplex PCR, and TCRdb kept only the in-frame ones, dropping some. The sample lists about 110,000 clones, approximately 92% occurring once. What these receptors recognize is not known. The starting material was unstimulated CD4+ T cells sorted from spleen or lymph node cells, obtained before transplant. The receptor set was obtained from a human donor who was the organ donor for an intestinal transplant.

V usage is TRBV4-2 and J usage is TRBJ2-3, with 7 bases fitting TRBD2. V was clipped by 1 base and J by 2 bases; unmatched bases: 9. The germline CDR1 and CDR2 sequences are LGHNA and YNFKEQ. The CDR3 loop spans 17 amino acids. CDR3 coding DNA: TGTGCCAGCAGCCAAGTCAAGGGACTACAGCTCACAGATACGCAGTATTTT. Translation: CASSQVKGLQLTDTQYF.

The J gene is TRBJ2-7, the V gene TRBV4-1; no firm D call. Germline V gene lookup returns CDR1 MGHRA and CDR2 YSYEKL. This CDR3 has 11 residues. The ends were cut back, 0 bases at V and 6 bases at J, with 3 bases in the middle. The CDR3 DNA reads TGCGCCAGCAGCCAAGAAACCGAGCAGTACTTC. Encoded protein: CASSQETEQYF.

This clone was counted once. One junction end disagrees with the germline gene, perhaps due to a read error. This sample also contains other DNA sequences that code for the same CDR3. The chain employs TRBV10-3 and TRBJ1-4; D is uncertain. Germline CDR1 ENHRY, CDR2 SYGVKD. The CDR3 runs 15 residues. The CDR3 sequence is CAISEGGATNEKLFF. DNA for the CDR3: TGTGCTATCAGTGAGGGCGGTGCAACTAATGAAAAACTGTTTTTT.

V gene TRBV11-3 combines with J gene TRBJ2-1; 9 bases are shared with TRBD2. The CDR3 is 13 amino acids. V lost 0 bases and J lost 13; bases outside the gene matches: 4. Per germline, CDR1 SGHNT and CDR2 YENEEA. CDR3 sequence (DNA): TGTGCCAGCAGCTTAGAGGCTAGCGGGAACCAGTTCTTC. It specifies CASSLEASGNQFF.

The J gene is TRBJ2-7, the V gene TRBV28; 15 bases align to TRBD2. Germline CDR1 is MDHEN and CDR2 is SYDVKM. The CDR3 is 17 amino acids. With V trimmed by 6 bases and J by 0 bases, 6 bases remained unmatched. The CDR3 loop is CASRSPGLAGGSYEQYF. The CDR3 nucleotides read TGTGCCAGCAGATCCCCGGGACTAGCGGGAGGCTCCTACGAGCAGTACTTC.

This clone was observed once. This sequence joins TRBV7-2 and TRBJ1-2, with D unresolved. The CDR3 runs 14 residues. The germline gives CDR1 SGHTA, CDR2 FQGNSA. V lost 0 bases and J lost 8, with 13 bases in between. CDR3 loop: CASSLALSTGGYTF. The CDR3 coding sequence is TGTGCCAGCAGCTTAGCTCTCTCGACGGGCGGCTACACCTTC.

V is TRBV5-1 and J is TRBJ2-3; 8 positions agree with TRBD2. The CDR3 loop spans 15 amino acids. Germline CDR1 SGHRS, CDR2 YFSETQ. The V and J ends lost 3 bases and 3 bases, in that order; junction bases with no gene match: 6. The CDR3 sequence: CASSWIAGMTDTQYF. In DNA form, the CDR3 reads TGCGCCAGCAGCTGGATAGCGGGAATGACAGATACGCAGTATTTT. The whole variable domain, filled in from reference TRBV5-1 and TRBJ2-3, reads KAGVTQTPRYLIKTRGQQVTLSCSPISGHRSVSWYQQTPGQGLQFLFEYFSETQRNKGNFPGRFSGRQFSNSRSEMNVSTLELGDSALYLCASSWIAGMTDTQYFGPGTRLTVL.

In its sample, this clone was seen once. CDR3 sequence reads: CAISADRREKQFF. Here the CDR3 DNA reads TGTGCCATCAGTGCAGACAGGAGAGAGAAGCAGTTCTTC. The chain employs TRBV10-3 and TRBJ2-1; weak D call: TRBD1 (6 bases). This CDR3 comprises 13 residues. Germline V CDR1 and CDR2: ENHRY, SYGVKD. The V and J ends lost 4 bases and 11 bases respectively, with 15 bases between them.

The rearrangement links TRBV14 to TRBJ2-3; 10 bases match TRBD2. The ends lost 5 bases at V and 3 bases at J; junction bases unmatched: 8. CDR3 size: 16 residues. Germline V CDR1 and CDR2: SGHDN, FVKESK. CDR3 sequence reads: CASSSSSSGRTDTQYF. The DNA of the CDR3 is TGTGCCAGCAGCTCTAGTAGTAGCGGGAGGACAGATACGCAGTATTTT.

The rearrangement links TRBV19 to TRBJ2-7, with 9 nucleotides matching TRBD1. V shed 5 bases and J 4 bases; nucleotides not matched to a gene: 6. Germline loops: CDR1 LNHDA, CDR2 SQIVND (reference sequence). The CDR3 consists of 14 residues. In DNA form, the CDR3 reads TGTGCCAGTAGTGGACAGGGGAGGGGGTACGAGCAGTACTTC. Translated, it gives CASSGQGRGYEQYF.

The genes are TRBV29-1 and TRBJ1-4; D is perhaps TRBD1 (5 bases). CDR3 size: 14 residues. Germline lookup yields CDR1 SQVTM and CDR2 ANQGSEA. Trimming shortened V by 5 bases and J by 4 bases, and 14 bases separated the two germline ends. The CDR3 sequence: CSVSGLGDNEKLFF. As DNA, the CDR3 is TGCAGCGTTTCAGGGCTGGGGGATAATGAAAAACTGTTTTTT.

The gene calls are TRBV6-6 and TRBJ2-3; 7 bases match TRBD1. Germline V gene data show CDR1 as MNHNY and CDR2 as SVGAGI (reference sequence). Trimming at V came to 2 bases and at J to 6 bases, leaving 5 bases not matched to a gene. This CDR3 contains 14 residues. DNA of the CDR3: TGTGCCAGCAGTTACGCCAGGGGGATGGATACGCAGTATTTT. Its translation is CASSYARGMDTQYF.

This chain connects TRBV2 to TRBJ2-5; tentatively, D is TRBD1 or TRBD2 (5 bases each). Trimming shortened V by 6 bases and J by 5 bases, and 13 bases separated the two germline ends. Germline V gene data show CDR1 as SNHLY and CDR2 as FYNNEI. The CDR3 spans 13 residues. The CDR3 DNA sequence: TGTGCCAGCAGAGGTACCGGGGCCGAGACCCAGTACTTC. Translation gives CASRGTGAETQYF.

The chain recombines TRBV7-9 with TRBJ2-3; perhaps TRBD1 as D (5 bases). Germline CDR1 SEHNR, CDR2 FQNEAQ (reference sequence). CDR3 size: 15 residues. V dropped 2 bases and J dropped 0 bases, with 9 bases sitting between them. CDR3 DNA sequence: TGTGCCAGCAGCTTACCAGGGCCTAGCACAGATACGCAGTATTTT. It encodes CASSLPGPSTDTQYF. Using reference TRBV7-9 and TRBJ2-3 for the parts outside the CDR3, the full variable domain is DTGVSQNPRHKITKRGQNVTFRCDPISEHNRLYWYRQTLGQGPEFLTYFQNEAQLEKSRLLSDRFSAERPKGSFSTLEIQRTEQGDSAMYLCASSLPGPSTDTQYFGPGTRLTVL.

As to this clone: Other DNA sequences in this specimen translate into the identical CDR3. The rearrangement links TRBV6-1 to TRBJ2-3, with 7 nucleotides matching TRBD2. The germline V gene has CDR1 MNHNS and CDR2 SASEGT. With V trimmed by 3 bases and J by 6 bases, 12 bases remained unmatched. This CDR3 contains 16 residues. The CDR3 spells CASSEPGGTSIDTQYF. Written as DNA, the CDR3 is TGTGCCAGCAGTGAGCCCGGGGGGACCTCTATCGATACGCAGTATTTT.

V gene TRBV2 combines with J gene TRBJ2-1; 8 positions match TRBD1. V lost 3 bases and J lost 8; bases outside the gene matches: 9. There are 15 residues in the CDR3. CDR1 is SNHLY, CDR2 FYNNEI, per germline. The CDR3 coding sequence is TGTGCCAGCAGTGATAACAGGGGGTACGGGGATGAGCAGTTCTTC. Encoded protein: CASSDNRGYGDEQFF.

The CDR3 sequence: CASHPTSGKYNEQFF. DNA of the CDR3: TGTGCCAGTCATCCGACTAGCGGAAAATACAATGAGCAGTTCTTC. The gene calls are TRBV19 and TRBJ2-1, with 9 bases matching TRBD2. The V and J ends lost 8 bases and 4 bases, in that order; junction bases with no gene match: 9. The CDR3 has 15 amino acids. CDR1 LNHDA and CDR2 SQIVND come from the germline V gene (reference sequence).

The rearrangement joins TRBV5-5 to TRBJ1-5, with D uncertain. The CDR3 is 15 amino acids. V lost 3 bases and J 1 base, leaving 11 bases between the germline ends. In germline, CDR1 is SGHKS, CDR2 YYEKEE (reference sequence). CDR3 sequence (DNA): TGTGCCAGCAGCTGGTCCGCTGGAAGCAATCAGCCCCAGCATTTT. The encoded protein is CASSWSAGSNQPQHF.

The chain has TRBV10-3 and TRBJ2-2; weak D call: TRBD2 (6 bases). Germline V gene data show CDR1 as ENHRY and CDR2 as SYGVKD. The CDR3 extends over 16 amino acids. The V and J ends lost 6 bases and 6 bases respectively, with 20 bases between them. The CDR3 DNA reads as TGTGCCATCAGCCCAGCTTCGGGAGCGGGCGCCGGGGAGCTGTTTTTT. Translated: CAISPASGAGAGELFF.

The chain combines TRBV5-1 with TRBJ1-1; the match to TRBD1 covers 7 bases. V shed 3 bases, J shed 6 bases, and the junction held 11 bases outside the gene matches. Per the germline V gene, CDR1 is SGHRS and CDR2 is YFSETQ. There are 15 residues in the CDR3. This CDR3 reads CASSSQVAGGAEAFF. The CDR3 nucleotides are TGCGCCAGCAGCTCCCAGGTCGCAGGGGGGGCTGAAGCTTTCTTT.

This chain joins TRBV5-5 and TRBJ1-2, with 9 bases matching TRBD1. This CDR3 is 17 amino acids long. In germline, CDR1 is SGHKS, CDR2 YYEKEE (reference sequence). V shed 2 bases and J 7 bases; nucleotides not matched to a gene: 15. CDR3 DNA sequence: TGTGCCAGCAGCTTTTGGGGCCCTGCACAGGGGGCGCCTGGCTACACCTTC. This codes for CASSFWGPAQGAPGYTF.

This clone has a single count. The CDR3 loop reads CASTAGSEAFF. In DNA, the CDR3 is TGTGCCAGCACCGCGGGGTCTGAAGCTTTCTTT. This chain joins TRBV7-9 and TRBJ1-1; unclear D gene. CDR3 size: 11 residues. CDR1 and CDR2 from the germline V gene are SEHNR and FQNEAQ (reference sequence). Trimming shortened V by 7 bases and J by 6 bases, and 9 bases separated the two germline ends. The full variable domain, its missing parts supplied by reference TRBV7-9 and TRBJ1-1, is DTGVSQNPRHKITKRGQNVTFRCDPISEHNRLYWYRQTLGQGPEFLTYFQNEAQLEKSRLLSDRFSAERPKGSFSTLEIQRTEQGDSAMYLCASTAGSEAFFGQGTRLTVV.

The CDR3, as DNA: TGTGCCAGCAGCAAGGGGAGGGAAGCTTTCTTT. Translated: CASSKGREAFF. The gene calls are TRBV21-1 and TRBJ1-1. TRBV21-1 is tagged as a pseudogene. The CDR3 covers 11 residues.

The rearrangement links TRBV18 to TRBJ2-2; 8 bases match TRBD1. The germline gives CDR1 KGHSH, CDR2 LQKENI. The CDR3 extends over 15 amino acids. V was clipped by 5 bases and J by 5 bases; unmatched bases: 7. DNA of the CDR3: TGTGCCAGCTCATCGACAGGGGCCGAGACCGGGGAGCTGTTTTTT. This encodes CASSSTGAETGELFF. The entire variable domain, with the rest obtained from reference TRBV18 and TRBJ2-2, is as follows: NAGVMQNPRHLVRRRGQEARLRCSPMKGHSHVYWYRQLPEEGLKFMVYLQKENIIDESGMPKERFSAEFPKEGPSILRIQQVVRGDSAAYFCASSSTGAETGELFFGEGSRLTVL.

The CDR3 sequence is CAWSVQDRRDSPLHF. For the CDR3, the DNA is TGTGCCTGGAGTGTACAGGACAGGCGAGATTCACCCCTCCACTTT. The chain employs TRBV30 and TRBJ1-6; TRBD1 aligns across 7 bases. This CDR3 is 15 amino acids long. Trimming at V came to 0 bases and at J to 8 bases, leaving 7 bases not matched to a gene. Germline V gives CDR1 GTSNPN, CDR2 SVGIG (reference sequence).

This chain uses TRBV27 with TRBJ2-3; maybe TRBD1 (6 bases). CDR3 length: 16 amino acids. V gave up 1 base and J gave up 0 bases, with 11 bases separating them. Germline V gives CDR1 MNHEY, CDR2 SMNVEV (reference sequence). CDR3 in amino acids: CASSLLGGYSTDTQYF. CDR3 DNA: TGTGCCAGCAGTTTATTAGGGGGTTATAGCACAGATACGCAGTATTTT.